A single sample gave rise to the 30 T cell receptor beta chains below, sequenced in a study of cytomegalovirus exposure and HLA in healthy donors. It was with 60 Vbeta and 13 Jbeta primers that the PCR ran. Method: immunoSEQ multiplex PCR; TCRdb's copy keeps in-frame clones and lacks some. The table has under 200,000 clones, about 12% seen once. Sequences were obtained from PBMCs. These receptor sequences come from a man between 45 and 60 years old in good health and CMV-seropositive.

The chain combines TRBV5-6 with TRBJ2-2; D possibly corresponds to TRBD1 (5 bases). This CDR3 region has 15 residues. Looked up from germline, CDR1 is SGHDT and CDR2 is YYEEEE. Deletions cut 0 bases from V and 6 bases from J, with 12 bases between. Here the CDR3 reads CASSLVGVRAGELFF. CDR3 coding DNA: TGTGCCAGCAGCTTGGTAGGGGTACGGGCCGGGGAGCTGTTTTTT.

V usage is TRBV6-5 and J usage is TRBJ1-4; 7 bases match TRBD1. CDR1 and CDR2 (germline): MNHEY, SVGAGI. The CDR3 has 14 amino acids. J gave up 8 bases and V 5 bases, and 8 bases lay outside the gene matches. CDR3 DNA sequence: TGTGCCAGCAGTCCCAGGGGGGAAATGGAAAAACTGTTTTTT. This encodes CASSPRGEMEKLFF.

This clone has just a few counts. The chain couples TRBV18 to TRBJ2-3; D might be TRBD2 (6 bases). Germline values: CDR1 KGHSH, CDR2 LQKENI. Trimming removed 2 bases from V and 1 base from J, with 16 bases in between. The CDR3 runs to 17 residues. The CDR3, as DNA: TGTGCCAGCTCACCATCGGTAGCGGACCTTCGCACAGATACGCAGTATTTT. Translation gives CASSPSVADLRTDTQYF.

This chain links TRBV20-1 with TRBJ1-5; D is perhaps TRBD1 (6 bases). CDR3 length: 10 amino acids. CDR1 DFQATT and CDR2 SNEGSKA come from the germline V gene (reference sequence). V lost 6 bases and J lost 13, with 13 bases in between. The CDR3 DNA reads TGCAGTGCCTCTAGGGGGATACAGCATTTT. Residues: CSASRGIQHF.

About this clone: Compared with germline, one end of the junction differs, possibly owing to a read error. The CDR3 protein is CSAVRDSSLF. Here the CDR3 DNA reads TGCAGTGCCGTCCGGGACTCCTCCCTCTTC. The V call is TRBV20-1, the J call TRBJ2-1, with D tentatively TRBD2 (6 bases). From germline, CDR1 is DFQATT and CDR2 SNEGSKA (reference sequence). This CDR3 comprises 10 residues.

This clone occurred a few times. The chain combines TRBV28 with TRBJ1-1, with D possibly being TRBD1 (5 bases). CDR1 and CDR2 from the germline V gene are MDHEN and SYDVKM. V lost 3 bases and J 2 bases, leaving 10 bases between the germline ends. The CDR3 sequence is 14 residues long. The CDR3 DNA follows: TGTGCCAGCAGTTTGGGGGGGATAAACACTGAAGCTTTCTTT. It codes for CASSLGGINTEAFF.

The J gene is TRBJ2-2, the V gene TRBV30; TRBD1 aligns across 12 bases. The germline CDR1 and CDR2 sequences are GTSNPN and SVGIG (reference sequence). Trimming took 1 base from V and 6 from J; bases not matched to a gene: 12. CDR3 length equals 18 residues. The chain's CDR3 is CAWSDLRDRGRMAGELFF. Written as DNA, the CDR3 is TGTGCCTGGAGTGACCTCAGGGACAGGGGGCGAATGGCCGGGGAGCTGTTTTTT.

There are a few counts of this clone. The chain uses TRBV7-8 and TRBJ2-2; no reliable D call. CDR3 length: 17 residues. CDR1 SGHVS and CDR2 FQNEAQ come from the germline V gene. Trimming removed 1 base at V and 1 base at J, with 13 bases between. CDR3 loop: CASSLGWRMGNTGELFF. DNA of the CDR3: TGTGCCAGCAGCTTAGGATGGAGAATGGGGAACACCGGGGAGCTGTTTTTT.

The chain combines TRBV9 with TRBJ2-7; perhaps TRBD2 as D (5 bases). Germline V lookup: CDR1 SGDLS, CDR2 YYNGEE. The CDR3 runs 19 residues. Trimming cost V 6 bases and J 2 bases, with 30 bases left between them. The CDR3 nucleotides read TGTGCCAGCAACGAACCCAAAACCCCGGGGAGCATGTCCCCCTACGAGCAGTACGTC. As protein: CASNEPKTPGSMSPYEQYV.

This clone was observed a handful of times. V usage is TRBV6-5 and J usage is TRBJ2-5; 7 nucleotides align to TRBD1. This CDR3 contains 13 residues. V lost 2 bases and J lost 5; bases outside the gene matches: 2. Per the germline V gene, CDR1 is MNHEY and CDR2 is SVGAGI. The CDR3 here is CASSYRGPETQYF. The CDR3 coding sequence is TGTGCCAGCAGTTACAGGGGGCCGGAGACCCAGTACTTC.

The chain combines TRBV5-8 with TRBJ2-7, with TRBD1 as a possible D gene (5 bases). Per germline, CDR1 SGHTS and CDR2 YDEGEE. The CDR3 totals 13 residues. V was pared by 6 bases and J by 2 bases, with 12 bases between. The CDR3 loop is CASTPTDTYEQYF. The DNA for the CDR3 is TGTGCCAGCACCCCGACAGATACCTACGAGCAGTACTTC.

The V call is TRBV19, the J call TRBJ1-2; D not resolved. V was shortened by 5 bases and J by 8 bases, with 15 bases between the two germline ends. The germline V gene has CDR1 LNHDA and CDR2 SQIVND (reference sequence). The CDR3 covers 13 residues. DNA for the CDR3: TGTGCCAGTAGTTCTCCATACATCGAAGGCTACACCTTC. Its protein is CASSSPYIEGYTF. The full variable domain, its missing parts supplied by reference TRBV19 and TRBJ1-2, is DGGITQSPKYLFRKEGQNVTLSCEQNLNHDAMYWYRQDPGQGLRLIYYSQIVNDFQKGDIAEGYSVSREKKESFPLTVTSAQKNPTAFYLCASSSPYIEGYTFGSGTRLTVV.

This clone occurred a few times. J is TRBJ1-4 and V is TRBV5-6; 7 bases line up with TRBD1. In germline, CDR1 is SGHDT, CDR2 YYEEEE. With V trimmed by 1 base and J by 5 bases, 2 bases remained unmatched. This CDR3 spans 14 amino acids. CDR3 nucleotides: TGTGCCAGCAGCTTGTCCAGGGGGAATGAAAAACTGTTTTTT. Translation: CASSLSRGNEKLFF. The entire variable domain, with the rest obtained from reference TRBV5-6 and TRBJ1-4, is as follows: DAGVTQSPTHLIKTRGQQVTLRCSPKSGHDTVSWYQQALGQGPQFIFQYYEEEERQRGNFPDRFSGHQFPNYSSELNVNALLLGDSALYLCASSLSRGNEKLFFGSGTQLSVL.

The rearrangement joins TRBV9 to TRBJ1-2, with D perhaps TRBD1 (5 bases). The CDR3 spans 14 residues. Germline CDR1 is SGDLS and CDR2 is YYNGEE. V was shortened by 0 bases and J by 4 bases, with 10 bases between the two germline ends. The chain's CDR3 is CASSVARVSYGYTF. The CDR3 nucleotides read TGTGCCAGCAGCGTAGCCAGGGTCTCCTATGGCTACACCTTC.

This clone was seen more than once but under ten times. V gene TRBV6-1 combines with J gene TRBJ2-3; no definite D call. The CDR3 has 14 amino acids. With 6 bases removed from V and 2 bases from J, the gap between germline ends came to 12 bases. Looked up from germline, CDR1 is MNHNS and CDR2 is SASEGT. CDR3 region: CASSPVSFTDTQYF. The CDR3, as DNA: TGTGCCAGCAGCCCTGTATCCTTCACAGATACGCAGTATTTT.

The rearrangement uses TRBV5-5 and TRBJ2-2; a weak D match, TRBD2 (5 bases). The CDR3 is 14 amino acids. Germline values: CDR1 SGHKS, CDR2 YYEKEE (reference sequence). V was cut by 5 bases and J by 4 bases, with 12 bases left in between. CDR3 sequence: CASRRDLLTGELFF. In nucleotides, the CDR3 is TGTGCCAGCAGGAGGGATCTCCTCACCGGGGAGCTGTTTTTT.

The chain employs TRBV9 and TRBJ2-3; the match to TRBD2 covers 8 bases. CDR3 length: 14 amino acids. CDR1 and CDR2 from the germline V gene are SGDLS and YYNGEE. J was trimmed by 2 bases and V by 2 bases; bases with no gene match: 1. CDR3 residues: CASSVGLATDTQYF. The CDR3 nucleotides read TGTGCCAGCAGCGTCGGACTAGCCACAGATACGCAGTATTTT.

The chain combines TRBV20-1 with TRBJ1-2; no definite D call. Germline V gene lookup returns CDR1 DFQATT and CDR2 SNEGSKA (reference sequence). The CDR3 consists of 11 residues. V was cut by 2 bases and J by 8 bases, with 9 bases left in between. As DNA, the CDR3 is TGCAGTGCTAGATGGGGAGGAGGCTACACCTTC. Residues: CSARWGGGYTF.

There are a few counts of this clone. This chain links TRBV9 with TRBJ1-6; 8 bases map to TRBD1. After removal of 6 bases from V and 8 bases from J, the junction contained 10 bases not matched to a gene. Germline V gene sequence: CDR1 SGDLS, CDR2 YYNGEE. There are 15 residues in the CDR3. The CDR3 DNA reads TGTGCCAGCAACACTCCGACAGGGGCCTATTCACCCCTCCACTTT. Its translation: CASNTPTGAYSPLHF. Together with reference TRBV9 and TRBJ1-6, the CDR3 gives the full variable domain: DSGVTQTPKHLITATGQRVTLRCSPRSGDLSVYWYQQSLDQGLQFLIQYYNGEERAKGNILERFSAQQFPDLHSELNLSSLELGDSALYFCASNTPTGAYSPLHFGNGTRLTVT.

The V call is TRBV6-4, the J call TRBJ2-2, with D possibly TRBD2 on 6 matching bases. Per germline, CDR1 MRHNA and CDR2 SNTAGT. Deletions cut 7 bases from V and 6 bases from J, with 15 bases between. The CDR3 consists of 14 residues. The DNA for the CDR3 is TGTGCCAGCATAGGGACTGCAGGCCCCGGGGAGCTGTTTTTT. Translating gives CASIGTAGPGELFF.

This clone was detected only a few times. The J gene is TRBJ1-2, the V gene TRBV10-1, with D possibly TRBD1 on 5 matching bases. This CDR3 has 13 amino acids. Per germline, CDR1 WNHNN and CDR2 SYGVQD (reference sequence). V gave up 9 bases and J gave up 5 bases, with 16 bases separating them. CDR3 sequence reads: CARPSGTQYGYTF. DNA of the CDR3: TGCGCCAGGCCCTCAGGGACTCAATATGGCTACACCTTC.

This CDR3 reads CASSFWDFQETQYF. The DNA of the CDR3 is TGTGCCAGCAGCTTCTGGGACTTCCAAGAGACCCAGTACTTC. The gene calls are TRBV7-8 and TRBJ2-5; a weak D match, TRBD2 (6 bases). The V end lost 3 bases, the J end lost 1 base, and 9 bases lay between the germline ends. The CDR3 runs to 14 residues. Germline values: CDR1 SGHVS, CDR2 FQNEAQ.

V is TRBV6-1 and J is TRBJ2-3; D unclear. This CDR3 region has 14 residues. Germline V gene sequence: CDR1 MNHNS, CDR2 SASEGT. V lost 11 bases to trimming and J lost 0 bases, with 15 bases between them. For the CDR3, the DNA is TGTGCCGCCCCCGGGTCGGGTAGCACAGATACGCAGTATTTT. Protein: CAAPGSGSTDTQYF.

The sample holds a few counts of this clone. V and J are TRBV15 and TRBJ2-3, with 11 positions matching TRBD1. Looked up from germline, CDR1 is LNHNV and CDR2 is YYDKDF (reference sequence). With 5 bases clipped from V and 2 bases from J, the junction kept 12 bases outside the gene matches. This CDR3 region has 18 residues. The CDR3 reads CATSGGQGAVRHTDTQYF. In nucleotides, the CDR3 is TGTGCCACCAGCGGCGGACAGGGGGCCGTCCGCCACACAGATACGCAGTATTTT.

This clone was seen a few times. This sample includes further DNA sequences coding for the same CDR3. The chain has TRBV2 and TRBJ1-1; D gene ambiguous. The V end lost 6 bases, the J end lost 5 bases, and 16 bases lay between the germline ends. Germline values: CDR1 SNHLY, CDR2 FYNNEI. The CDR3 is 14 residues long. CDR3 loop: CASRPRATGTEAFF. Written as DNA, the CDR3 is TGTGCCAGCAGGCCACGAGCCACCGGGACTGAAGCTTTCTTT.

The chain combines TRBV5-1 with TRBJ1-1; D is possibly TRBD1 (5 bases). Germline lookup yields CDR1 SGHRS and CDR2 YFSETQ. Trimming removed 1 base from V and 7 bases from J, with 8 bases in between. This CDR3 has 12 amino acids. The CDR3, as DNA: TGCGCCAGCAGCTTGCATCAGGGTGAAGCTTTCTTT. It yields the protein CASSLHQGEAFF.

The chain uses TRBV7-6 and TRBJ2-3; D not resolved. V was trimmed by 5 bases and J by 4 bases, leaving 7 bases between them. The CDR3 is 12 residues long. The germline V gene encodes CDR1 SGHVS and CDR2 FNYEAQ. CDR3 DNA sequence: TGTGCCAGCAGCCGAGGATCAGATACGCAGTATTTT. Translating it yields CASSRGSDTQYF.

The rearrangement links TRBV13 to TRBJ2-7, with 10 bases identical to TRBD1. The CDR3 is 16 amino acids. After removal of 5 bases from V and 0 bases from J, the junction contained 7 bases not matched to a gene. Germline loops: CDR1 PRHDT, CDR2 FYEKMQ (reference sequence). CDR3 residues: CASSTTGTGVSYEQYF. The DNA for the CDR3 is TGTGCCAGCAGCACTACCGGGACAGGGGTCTCCTACGAGCAGTACTTC.

This clone was picked up one time. This sequence joins TRBV7-5 and TRBJ1-1. TRBV7-5 is a pseudogene locus. The length of the CDR3 is 10 residues. CDR3 nucleotide sequence: TGTGCCAGAAGATTACCTCCGGGACTATTT. Its translation is CARRLPPGLF.

This clone turned up a few times. This CDR3 is CAITGQGPNSPLHF. Written as DNA, the CDR3 is TGTGCCATCACGGGACAGGGCCCAAATTCACCCCTCCACTTT. The V call is TRBV10-3, the J call TRBJ1-6; 9 nucleotides line up with TRBD1. The CDR3 is 14 residues long. V was clipped by 7 bases and J by 7 bases; unmatched bases: 5. CDR1 is ENHRY, CDR2 SYGVKD, per germline.